Listed below are T cell receptor beta chains from one sample, sequenced in a study of OX40 agonist ivuxolimab in advanced cancers. Sequencing was performed with immunoSEQ multiplex PCR; in TCRdb, only in-frame clones are kept and a portion is missing. The sample lists under 140,000 clones; around nine tenths were seen once. The sequences come from CD4+ or CD8+ T cells sorted from blood, collected in a trial of the OX40 agonist ivuxolimab. Every receptor here comes from an adult with an advanced solid tumor such as melanoma, head and neck, liver or kidney cancer. CDR3s include the opening cysteine and the closing phenylalanine or tryptophan. The D gene is left open where the match is weak. Some rows mark clone size as missing; the rest say once, few, many or name a class of expanded clone.

d_call	clone_size	v_call	j_call	cdr3_aa	cdr3_nt
NA	NA	TRBV6-6	TRBJ2-5	CASRGWSQETQYF	TGTGCCAGCAGAGGGTGGTCCCAAGAGACCCAGTACTTC
NA	NA	TRBV5-6	TRBJ1-2	CASSSRNGNYGYTF	TGTGCCAGCAGCTCGAGGAACGGGAACTATGGCTACACCTTC
NA	NA	TRBV19	TRBJ1-5	CASCLGRGNQPQHF	TGTGCCAGTTGCTTGGGAAGGGGAAACCAGCCCCAGCATTTT
NA	NA	TRBV2	TRBJ1-5	CASSERGAGYSNQPQHF	TGTGCCAGCAGTGAGCGGGGGGCCGGGTATAGCAATCAGCCCCAGCATTTT
NA	NA	TRBV5-1	TRBJ1-4	CASSLGVEKLFF	TGTGCCAGCAGCTTGGGGGTTGAAAAACTGTTTTTT
TRBD1	NA	TRBV5-1	TRBJ2-7	CASSLGPTGKGEQYF	TGCGCCAGCAGCTTGGGGCCGACAGGGAAAGGCGAGCAGTACTTC
NA	NA	TRBV7-2	TRBJ1-5	CASSLDSGRSNQPQHF	TGTGCCAGCAGCTTAGATTCGGGGCGTAGCAATCAGCCCCAGCATTTT
NA	NA	TRBV28	TRBJ1-4	CASSFAGASEKLFF	TGTGCCAGCAGTTTTGCAGGGGCGAGTGAAAAACTGTTTTTT
NA	NA	TRBV11-2	TRBJ1-4	CASSPFFTNEKLFF	TGTGCCAGCAGCCCCTTTTTCACGAATGAAAAACTGTTTTTT
NA	NA	TRBV7-2	TRBJ1-1	CASSLAPGNTEAFF	TGTGCCAGCAGCTTAGCGCCGGGGAACACTGAAGCTTTCTTT
NA	NA	TRBV5-6	TRBJ2-1	CASSPSSGAGVSYNEQFF	TGTGCCAGCAGCCCCTCGTCAGGGGCGGGAGTCTCCTACAATGAGCAGTTCTTC
TRBD1	medium-sized	TRBV30	TRBJ1-1	CAWNQQGATEAFF	TGTGCCTGGAACCAACAGGGGGCAACTGAAGCTTTCTTT
NA	NA	TRBV7-9	TRBJ2-2	CASSLAGGTGELFF	TGTGCCAGCAGCTTAGCCGGGGGCACCGGGGAGCTGTTTTTT
NA	NA	TRBV28	TRBJ2-7	CASSLDTGPYEQYF	TGTGCCAGCAGTTTAGATACAGGGCCCTACGAGCAGTACTTC
TRBD2	NA	TRBV5-1	TRBJ2-7	CASSLVAGEPYEQYF	TGCGCCAGCAGCTTGGTGGCGGGGGAGCCCTACGAGCAGTACTTC
NA	once	TRBV6-5	TRBJ1-1	CASSSSSRGAEAFF	TGTGCCAGCAGTTCCTCGAGCAGGGGCGCTGAAGCTTTCTTT
NA	NA	TRBV14	TRBJ2-7	CASSQKGHKQYF	TGTGCCAGCAGCCAAAAGGGACACAAGCAGTACTTC
TRBD1	NA	TRBV28	TRBJ1-1	CAHWDSRSTEAFF	TGTGCCCACTGGGACAGTCGGAGCACTGAAGCTTTCTTT
NA	NA	TRBV5-5	TRBJ2-3	CASSFPHKDTQYF	TGTGCCAGCAGCTTCCCACATAAGGATACGCAGTATTTT
NA	NA	TRBV18	TRBJ2-1	CASSPTTEEDYNEQFF	TGTGCCAGCTCACCAACAACCGAGGAGGATTACAATGAGCAGTTCTTC
TRBD1	once	TRBV5-4	TRBJ1-1	CASSLGDRWGDTEAFF	TGTGCCAGCAGCTTGGGGGACAGGTGGGGGGACACTGAAGCTTTCTTT
NA	NA	TRBV25-1	TRBJ1-2	CASSSRGNYGYTF	TGTGCCAGCAGTTCAAGGGGGAACTATGGCTACACCTTC
NA	once	TRBV5-6	TRBJ2-5	CASSSVFRGKETQYF	TGTGCCAGCAGCTCTGTATTCAGGGGAAAAGAGACCCAGTACTTC